This T cell receptor beta chain was identified in a study of blood T cell repertoires in COVID-19. Whole-study context: Acute and convalescent COVID-19 samples came from the United States, Italy and Spain. The analysed material was cDNA or gDNA that came from T cells, B-cell-depleted T cells, or PBMCs.

The length of the CDR3 is 15 residues. The ends were cut back, 8 bases at V and 0 bases at J, with 14 bases in the middle. CDR1 and CDR2 (germline): LNHDA, SQIVND (reference sequence). Per the authors' pipeline: Amplification from reference gene primers served as the basis for estimated nucleated cell counts. The method was immunoSEQ multiplex PCR; TCRdb's version includes in-frame clones alone and lacks a portion of them. V and J calls and clone size follow that table, whereas D and trimming were derived from the DNA. The table lists fewer than 300,000 clones, 82% of them singletons. The chain is built from TRBV19 and TRBJ2-1; D is possibly TRBD2 (6 bases). Specimen: peripheral blood. The TCR sequence derives from a woman under 30 with acute or convalescent COVID-19. The CDR3 region is CASSRGLSSYNEQFF. In nucleotides, the CDR3 is TGTGCCAGTTCCCGGGGGTTGAGCTCCTACAATGAGCAGTTCTTC.